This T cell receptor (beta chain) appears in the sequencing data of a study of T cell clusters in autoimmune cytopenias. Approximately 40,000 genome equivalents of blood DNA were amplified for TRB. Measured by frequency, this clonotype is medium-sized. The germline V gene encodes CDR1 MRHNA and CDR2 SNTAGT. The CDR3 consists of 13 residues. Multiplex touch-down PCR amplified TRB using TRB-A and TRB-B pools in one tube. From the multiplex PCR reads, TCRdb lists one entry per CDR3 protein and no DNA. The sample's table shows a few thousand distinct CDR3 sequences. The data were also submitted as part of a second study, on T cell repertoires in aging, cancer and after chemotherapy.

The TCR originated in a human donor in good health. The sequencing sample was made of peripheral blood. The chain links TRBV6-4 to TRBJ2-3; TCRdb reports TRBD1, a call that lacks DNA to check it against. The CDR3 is CASSGTEADTQYF.